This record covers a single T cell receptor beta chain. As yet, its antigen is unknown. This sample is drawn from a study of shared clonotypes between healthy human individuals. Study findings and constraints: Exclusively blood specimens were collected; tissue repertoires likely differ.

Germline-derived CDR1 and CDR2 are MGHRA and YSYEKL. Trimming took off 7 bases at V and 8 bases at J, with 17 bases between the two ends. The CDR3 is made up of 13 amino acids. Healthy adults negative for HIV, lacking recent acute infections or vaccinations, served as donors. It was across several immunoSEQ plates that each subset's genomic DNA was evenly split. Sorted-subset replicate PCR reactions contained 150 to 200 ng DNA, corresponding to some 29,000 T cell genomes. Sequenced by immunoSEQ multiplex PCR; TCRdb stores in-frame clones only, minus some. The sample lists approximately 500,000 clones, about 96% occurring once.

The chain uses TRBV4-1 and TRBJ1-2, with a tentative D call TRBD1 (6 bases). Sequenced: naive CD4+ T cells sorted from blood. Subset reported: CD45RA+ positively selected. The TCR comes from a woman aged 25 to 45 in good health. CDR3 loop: CASKGVKEDGYTF. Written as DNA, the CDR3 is TGCGCCAGCAAGGGGGTTAAGGAGGACGGCTACACCTTC.